This T cell receptor beta chain emerged from a study of beta chain features in type 1 diabetes. Study-level results: A moderate, significant TCRB CDR3 shortening appeared in type 1 diabetes across four CD4+ subsets.

Comments on this clone: Its antigen is unidentified.

The authors reverse transcribed all of the isolated RNA, so sequencing captured expressed TCRB transcripts. Profiling relied on immunoSEQ multiplex PCR, and the TCRdb table lists in-frame clones only, not all of them. Among under 400,000 clones listed, around 12% were seen once. The CDR3 has 14 amino acids. V trimming: 9 bases; J trimming: 7 bases; junction bases outside the gene matches: 11. Germline V CDR1 and CDR2: LNHDA, SQIVND (reference sequence). The sample comprised naive CD4+ T cells from blood. The receptor was derived from a woman between 18 and 29 years old with type 1 diabetes. The rearrangement joins TRBV19 to TRBJ1-2, with TRBD1 matching 10 bases. As DNA, the CDR3 is TGTGCCAGCGGGCCCGGGACAGGGGTTGGTGGCTACACCTTC. The encoded protein is CASGPGTGVGGYTF. Using reference TRBV19 and TRBJ1-2 for the parts outside the CDR3, the full variable domain is DGGITQSPKYLFRKEGQNVTLSCEQNLNHDAMYWYRQDPGQGLRLIYYSQIVNDFQKGDIAEGYSVSREKKESFPLTVTSAQKNPTAFYLCASGPGTGVGGYTFGSGTRLTVV.